This TCR beta chain derives from a study of PD-1 blockade in classical Hodgkin lymphoma. Study information: Patients had nivolumab dosed at 3 mg/kg, delivered intravenously every 2 weeks. The study's findings and limits: Compared with healthy donors, newly diagnosed patients reportedly showed lower baseline TCR diversity. Compared with baseline, CD4+ but not CD8+ TCR diversity had risen significantly by C4D1.

Exposure to brentuximab vedotin varied, and each patient had relapsed following autologous stem cell transplantation. Assay used: immunoSEQ multiplex PCR; TCRdb lists only in-frame clones, some missing. The sample lists roughly 40,000 clones; about 72% were seen once. As concerns this clone: What it recognizes is unknown.

The CDR3 totals 19 residues. CDR1 is SGHRS and CDR2 is YFSETQ in the germline V gene. V trimming: 6 bases; J trimming: 2 bases; junction bases outside the gene matches: 14. This sample comprised peripheral blood mononuclear cells (PBMCs), obtained at baseline. The V and J genes are TRBV5-1 and TRBJ2-3; 14 bases match TRBD2. This sequence originates from a human donor with classical Hodgkin lymphoma. The CDR3 spells CASTQRRGTSGRYTDTQYF. The CDR3 nucleotides are TGCGCCAGCACCCAGCGACGGGGGACTAGCGGGAGATACACAGATACGCAGTATTTT.